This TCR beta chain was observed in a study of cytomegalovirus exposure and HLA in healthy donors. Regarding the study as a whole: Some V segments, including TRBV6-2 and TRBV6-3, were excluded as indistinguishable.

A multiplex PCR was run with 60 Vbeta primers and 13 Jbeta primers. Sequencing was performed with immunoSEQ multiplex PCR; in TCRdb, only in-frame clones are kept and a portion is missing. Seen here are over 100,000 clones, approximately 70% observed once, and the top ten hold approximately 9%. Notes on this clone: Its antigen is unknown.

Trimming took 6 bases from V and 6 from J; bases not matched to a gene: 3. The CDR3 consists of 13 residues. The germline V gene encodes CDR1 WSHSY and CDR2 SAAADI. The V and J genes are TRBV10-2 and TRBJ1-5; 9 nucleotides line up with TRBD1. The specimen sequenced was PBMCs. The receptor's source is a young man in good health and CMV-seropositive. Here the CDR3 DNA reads TGCGCCAGCAGACAGGGGGCCATTCAGCCCCAGCATTTT. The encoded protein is CASRQGAIQPQHF.